This T cell receptor (beta chain) was identified in a study of cytomegalovirus exposure and HLA in healthy donors. The PCR contained 60 Vbeta and 13 Jbeta primers. The data were produced by immunoSEQ multiplex PCR, yet TCRdb's version contains in-frame clones alone and is incomplete. The sample includes tens of thousands of clones, around four fifths seen only once; the top ten take 1.2% to 1.5%. Germline CDR1 and CDR2: LNHDA and SQIVND (reference sequence). V was pared by 4 bases and J by 1 base, with 7 bases between. This CDR3 is built from 13 residues. This clone was seen a few times. V and J are TRBV19 and TRBJ1-1; no firm D call. The sequence came from a male donor in good health and CMV-seronegative. Sequencing was carried out using PBMCs. The CDR3, as DNA: TGTGCCAGTAGTAAGTCAGGGAACACTGAAGCTTTCTTT. Its translation: CASSKSGNTEAFF.